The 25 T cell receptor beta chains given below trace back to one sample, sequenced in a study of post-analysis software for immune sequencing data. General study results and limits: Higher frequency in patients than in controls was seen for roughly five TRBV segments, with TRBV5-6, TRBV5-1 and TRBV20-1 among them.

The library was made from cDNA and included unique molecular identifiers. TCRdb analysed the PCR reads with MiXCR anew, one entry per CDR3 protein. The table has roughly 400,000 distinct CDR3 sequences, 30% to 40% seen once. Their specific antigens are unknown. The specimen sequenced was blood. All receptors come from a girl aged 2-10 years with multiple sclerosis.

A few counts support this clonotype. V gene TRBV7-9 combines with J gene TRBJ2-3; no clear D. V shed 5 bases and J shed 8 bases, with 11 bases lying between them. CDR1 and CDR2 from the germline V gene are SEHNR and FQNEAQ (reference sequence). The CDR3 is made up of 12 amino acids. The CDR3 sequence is CASSPLQGTQYF. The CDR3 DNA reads TGTGCCAGCAGCCCGCTTCAAGGTACGCAGTATTTT.

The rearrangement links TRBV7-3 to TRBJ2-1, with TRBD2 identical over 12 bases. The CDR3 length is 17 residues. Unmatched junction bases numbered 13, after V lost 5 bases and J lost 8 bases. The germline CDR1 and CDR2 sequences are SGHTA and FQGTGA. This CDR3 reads CASSLRLAGGPKYEQFF. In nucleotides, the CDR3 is TGTGCCAGCAGCCTACGGCTAGCGGGGGGGCCTAAATATGAGCAGTTCTTC.

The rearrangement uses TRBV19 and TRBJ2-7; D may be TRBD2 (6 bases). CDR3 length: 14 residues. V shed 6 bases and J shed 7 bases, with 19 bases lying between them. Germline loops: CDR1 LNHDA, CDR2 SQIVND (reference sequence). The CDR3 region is CASSTGLSAFEQYF. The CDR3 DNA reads TGTGCCAGTAGCACGGGACTCTCCGCCTTTGAGCAGTACTTC. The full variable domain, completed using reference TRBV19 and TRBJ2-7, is DGGITQSPKYLFRKEGQNVTLSCEQNLNHDAMYWYRQDPGQGLRLIYYSQIVNDFQKGDIAEGYSVSREKKESFPLTVTSAQKNPTAFYLCASSTGLSAFEQYFGPGTRLTVT.

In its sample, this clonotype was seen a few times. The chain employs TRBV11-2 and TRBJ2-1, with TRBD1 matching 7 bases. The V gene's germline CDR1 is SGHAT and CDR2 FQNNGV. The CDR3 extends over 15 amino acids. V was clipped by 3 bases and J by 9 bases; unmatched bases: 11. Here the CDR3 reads CASSFYLGAGGEQFF. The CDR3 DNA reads TGTGCCAGCAGCTTTTACCTCGGGGCAGGGGGTGAGCAGTTCTTC.

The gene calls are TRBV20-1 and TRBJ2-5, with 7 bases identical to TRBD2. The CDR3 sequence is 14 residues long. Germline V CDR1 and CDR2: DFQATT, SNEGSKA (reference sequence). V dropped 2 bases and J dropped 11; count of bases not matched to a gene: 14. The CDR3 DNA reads TGCAGTGCTAGAATTAGCGGGCGAAACAATGAGCAGTACTTC. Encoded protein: CSARISGRNNEQYF.

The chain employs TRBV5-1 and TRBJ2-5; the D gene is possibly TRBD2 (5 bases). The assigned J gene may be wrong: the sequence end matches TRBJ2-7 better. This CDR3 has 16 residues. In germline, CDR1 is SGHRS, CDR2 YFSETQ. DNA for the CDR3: TGCGCCAGCAGCTTCAACGACGGACTCTACTCCTACGAGCAGTACTTC. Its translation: CASSFNDGLYSYEQYF.

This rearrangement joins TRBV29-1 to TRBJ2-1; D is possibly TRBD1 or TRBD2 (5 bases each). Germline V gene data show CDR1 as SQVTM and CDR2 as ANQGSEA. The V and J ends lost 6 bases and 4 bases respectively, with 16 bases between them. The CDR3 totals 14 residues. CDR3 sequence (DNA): TGCAGCGTCGCAGGGACCAAGGGTTACAATGAGCAGTTCTTC. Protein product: CSVAGTKGYNEQFF.

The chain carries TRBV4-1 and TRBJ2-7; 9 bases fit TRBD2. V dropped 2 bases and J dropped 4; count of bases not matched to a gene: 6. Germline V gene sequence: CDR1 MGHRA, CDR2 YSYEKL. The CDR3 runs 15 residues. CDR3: CASSQQPGLAYEQYF. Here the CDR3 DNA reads TGCGCCAGCAGCCAACAACCGGGACTAGCTTACGAGCAGTACTTC.

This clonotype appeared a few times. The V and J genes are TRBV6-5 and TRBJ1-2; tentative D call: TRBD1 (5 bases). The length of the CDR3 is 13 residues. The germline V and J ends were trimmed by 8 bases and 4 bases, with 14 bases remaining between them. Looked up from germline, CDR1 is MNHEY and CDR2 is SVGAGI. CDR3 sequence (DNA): TGTGCCAGCTCAGGGCAGGGACGCTATGGCTACACCTTC. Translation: CASSGQGRYGYTF.

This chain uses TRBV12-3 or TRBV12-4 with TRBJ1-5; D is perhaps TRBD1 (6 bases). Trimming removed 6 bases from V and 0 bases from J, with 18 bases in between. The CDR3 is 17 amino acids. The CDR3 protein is CASREQGGRYSNQPQHF. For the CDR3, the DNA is TGTGCCAGCAGGGAACAGGGAGGGAGGTATAGCAATCAGCCCCAGCATTTT.

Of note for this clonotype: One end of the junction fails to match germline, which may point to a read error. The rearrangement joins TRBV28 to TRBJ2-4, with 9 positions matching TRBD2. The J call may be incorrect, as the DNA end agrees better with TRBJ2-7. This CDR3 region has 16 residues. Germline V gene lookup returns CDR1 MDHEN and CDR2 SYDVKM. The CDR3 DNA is TGCGCCAGCAGTTTCGGGTCTAGCGGGATTACTTACGAGCAGTACTTC. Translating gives CASSFGSSGITYEQYF.

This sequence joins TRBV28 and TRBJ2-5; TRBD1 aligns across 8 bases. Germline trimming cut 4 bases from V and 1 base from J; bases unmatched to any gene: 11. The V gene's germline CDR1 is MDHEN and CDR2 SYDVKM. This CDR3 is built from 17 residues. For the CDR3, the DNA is TGTGCCAGCAGTTCATCAAGAACCACAGGGGGCCAAGAGACCCAGTACTTC. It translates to CASSSSRTTGGQETQYF.

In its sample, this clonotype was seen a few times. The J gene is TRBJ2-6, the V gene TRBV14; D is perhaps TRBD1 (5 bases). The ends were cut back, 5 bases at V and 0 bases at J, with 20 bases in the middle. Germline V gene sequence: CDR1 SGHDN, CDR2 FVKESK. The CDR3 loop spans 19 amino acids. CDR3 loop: CASSSNRQRTYSGANVLTF. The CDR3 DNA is TGTGCCAGCAGCTCTAATCGACAGAGGACGTACTCTGGGGCCAACGTCCTGACTTTC.

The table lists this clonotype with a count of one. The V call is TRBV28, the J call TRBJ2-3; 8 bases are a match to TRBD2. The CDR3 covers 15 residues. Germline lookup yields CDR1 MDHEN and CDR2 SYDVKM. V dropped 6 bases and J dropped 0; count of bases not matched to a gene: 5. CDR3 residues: CASSISGKSTDTQYF. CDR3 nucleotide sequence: TGTGCCAGCAGCATTAGCGGGAAGAGCACAGATACGCAGTATTTT. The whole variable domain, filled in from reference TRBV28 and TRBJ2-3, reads DVKVTQSSRYLVKRTGEKVFLECVQDMDHENMFWYRQDPGLGLRLIYFSYDVKMKEKGDIPEGYSVSREKKERFSLILESASTNQTSMYLCASSISGKSTDTQYFGPGTRLTVL.

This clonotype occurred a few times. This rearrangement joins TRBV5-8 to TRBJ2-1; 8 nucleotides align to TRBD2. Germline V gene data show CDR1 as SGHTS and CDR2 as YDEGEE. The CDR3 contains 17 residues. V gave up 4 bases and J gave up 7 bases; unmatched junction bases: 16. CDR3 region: CASSPSPTSGGGNEQFF. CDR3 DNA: TGTGCCAGCAGCCCGAGCCCAACTAGCGGAGGGGGGAATGAGCAGTTCTTC.

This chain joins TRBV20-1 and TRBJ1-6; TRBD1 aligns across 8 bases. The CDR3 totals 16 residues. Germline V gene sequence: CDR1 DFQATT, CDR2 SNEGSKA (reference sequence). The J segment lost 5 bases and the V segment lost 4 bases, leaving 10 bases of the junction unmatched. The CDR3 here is CSATGGTGWDNSPLHF. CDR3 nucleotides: TGCAGTGCTACGGGGGGGACAGGCTGGGATAATTCACCCCTCCACTTT.

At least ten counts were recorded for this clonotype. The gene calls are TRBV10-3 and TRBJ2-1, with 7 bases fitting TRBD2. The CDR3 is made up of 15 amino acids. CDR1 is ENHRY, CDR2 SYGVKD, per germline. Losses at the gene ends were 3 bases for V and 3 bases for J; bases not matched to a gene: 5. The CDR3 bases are TGTGCCATCAGTGAAAGGGCGGGGGACTACAATGAGCAGTTCTTC. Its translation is CAISERAGDYNEQFF.

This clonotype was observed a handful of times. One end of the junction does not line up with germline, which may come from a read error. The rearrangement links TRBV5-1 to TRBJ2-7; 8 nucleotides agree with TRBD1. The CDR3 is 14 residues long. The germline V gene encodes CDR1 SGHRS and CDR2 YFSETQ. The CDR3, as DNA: TGTGCCAGCAGCTCGGGACAGGCCCCCTACGAGCAGTACTTC. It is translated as CASSSGQAPYEQYF.

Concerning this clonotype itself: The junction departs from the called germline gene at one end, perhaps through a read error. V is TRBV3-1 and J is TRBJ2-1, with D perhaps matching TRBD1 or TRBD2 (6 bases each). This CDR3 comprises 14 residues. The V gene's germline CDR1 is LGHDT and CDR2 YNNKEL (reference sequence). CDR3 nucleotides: TGTGCCAGCACCCAAGGGGGGATAGGCAATGAGCAGTTCTTC. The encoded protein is CASTQGGIGNEQFF.

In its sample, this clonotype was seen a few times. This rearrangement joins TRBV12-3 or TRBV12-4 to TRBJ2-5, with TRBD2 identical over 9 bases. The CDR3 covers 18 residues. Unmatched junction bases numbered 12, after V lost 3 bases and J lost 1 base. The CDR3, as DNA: TGTGCCAGCAGTTTCGCTAGCGGGGTGGGGAGGGGCCAAGAGACCCAGTACTTC. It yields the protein CASSFASGVGRGQETQYF.

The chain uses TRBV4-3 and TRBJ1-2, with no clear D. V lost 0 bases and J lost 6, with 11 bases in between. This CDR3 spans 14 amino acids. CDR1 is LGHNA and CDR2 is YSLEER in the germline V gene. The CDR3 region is CASSQDSQAHGYTF. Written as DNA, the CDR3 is TGCGCCAGCAGCCAAGATAGCCAGGCCCATGGCTACACCTTC.

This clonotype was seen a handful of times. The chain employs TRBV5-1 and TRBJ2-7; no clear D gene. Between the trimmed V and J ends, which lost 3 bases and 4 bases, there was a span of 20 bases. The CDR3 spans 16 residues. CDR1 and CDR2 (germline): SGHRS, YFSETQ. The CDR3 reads CASSSQEEQHLYEQYF. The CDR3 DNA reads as TGCGCCAGCAGCTCACAAGAGGAACAGCATTTGTACGAGCAGTACTTC.

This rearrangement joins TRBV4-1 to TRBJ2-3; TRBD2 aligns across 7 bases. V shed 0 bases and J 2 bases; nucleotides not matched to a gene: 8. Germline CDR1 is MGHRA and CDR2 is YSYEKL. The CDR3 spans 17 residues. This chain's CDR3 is CASSQDPAGNPTDTQYF. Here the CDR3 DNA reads TGCGCCAGCAGCCAAGATCCAGCGGGGAATCCCACAGATACGCAGTATTTT.

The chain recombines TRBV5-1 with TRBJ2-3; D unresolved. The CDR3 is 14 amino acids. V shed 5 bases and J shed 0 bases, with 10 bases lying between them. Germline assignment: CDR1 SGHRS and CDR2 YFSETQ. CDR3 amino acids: CASSSPDSTDTQYF. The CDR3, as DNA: TGCGCCAGCAGTAGCCCCGACAGCACAGATACGCAGTATTTT.

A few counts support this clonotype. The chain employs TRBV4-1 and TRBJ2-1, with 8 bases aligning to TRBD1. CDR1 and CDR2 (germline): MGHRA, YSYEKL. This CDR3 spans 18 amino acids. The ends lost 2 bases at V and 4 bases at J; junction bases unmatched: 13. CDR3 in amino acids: CASSQRETGQGTYNEQFF. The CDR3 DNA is TGCGCCAGCAGCCAAAGAGAAACCGGACAGGGAACGTACAATGAGCAGTTCTTC.